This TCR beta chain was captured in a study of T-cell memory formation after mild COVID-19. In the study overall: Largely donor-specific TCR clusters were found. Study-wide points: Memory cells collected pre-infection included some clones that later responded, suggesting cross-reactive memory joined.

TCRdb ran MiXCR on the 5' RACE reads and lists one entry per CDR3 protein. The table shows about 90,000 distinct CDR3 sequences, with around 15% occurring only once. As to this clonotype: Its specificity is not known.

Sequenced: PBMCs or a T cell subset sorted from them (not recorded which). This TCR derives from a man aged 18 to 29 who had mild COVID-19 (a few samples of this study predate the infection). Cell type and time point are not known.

The CDR3 reads CASSLNTLARGHLPYEQYV. The CDR3 bases are TGTGCCAGCAGTTTGAACACGCTGGCCCGGGGACACCTTCCCTACGAGCAGTACGTC. This rearrangement joins TRBV28 to TRBJ2-7; tentatively, D is TRBD1 (6 bases). Germline V gene sequence: CDR1 MDHEN, CDR2 SYDVKM. Trimming shortened V by 3 bases and J by 2 bases, and 26 bases separated the two germline ends. This CDR3 has 19 residues.